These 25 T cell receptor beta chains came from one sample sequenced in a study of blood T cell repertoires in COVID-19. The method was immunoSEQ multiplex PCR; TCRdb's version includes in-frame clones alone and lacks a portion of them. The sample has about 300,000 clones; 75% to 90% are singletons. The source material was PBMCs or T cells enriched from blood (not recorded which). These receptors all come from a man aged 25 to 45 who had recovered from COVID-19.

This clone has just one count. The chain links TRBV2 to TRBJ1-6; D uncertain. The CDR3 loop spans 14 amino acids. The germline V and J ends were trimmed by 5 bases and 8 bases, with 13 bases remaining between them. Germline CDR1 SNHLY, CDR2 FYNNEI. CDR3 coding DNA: TGTGCCAGCAGTCTGGAACGGGGAGATTCACCCCTCCACTTT. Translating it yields CASSLERGDSPLHF.

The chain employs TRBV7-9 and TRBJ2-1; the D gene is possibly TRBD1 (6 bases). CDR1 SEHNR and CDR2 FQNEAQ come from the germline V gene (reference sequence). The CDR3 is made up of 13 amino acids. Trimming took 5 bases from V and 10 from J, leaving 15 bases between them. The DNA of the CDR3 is TGTGCCAGCAGCGTCACAGGGCCGGGCGAGCAGTTCTTC. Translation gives CASSVTGPGEQFF.

CDR3 in DNA: TGTGCCAGCAGCTTAGTCGGGACAGGGGGTGTGAACACTGAAGCTTTCTTT. Encoded protein: CASSLVGTGGVNTEAFF. The chain is built from TRBV7-2 and TRBJ1-1, with TRBD1 matching 11 bases. This CDR3 spans 17 amino acids. CDR1 and CDR2 (germline): SGHTA, FQGNSA. The V gene end was trimmed by 1 base and the J gene end by 0 bases; junction bases not matched to a gene: 4.

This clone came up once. CDR3 in amino acids: CASSDIGWRERGGRNEQFF. Written as DNA, the CDR3 is TGTGCCAGCAGTGATATAGGGTGGAGGGAGCGGGGGGGCAGGAATGAGCAGTTCTTC. The V gene is TRBV2, the J gene TRBJ2-1; 10 bases fit TRBD2. This CDR3 comprises 19 residues. The V segment lost 3 bases and the J segment 7 bases; nucleotides outside the gene matches: 18. Per germline, CDR1 SNHLY and CDR2 FYNNEI. Full variable domain (outside the CDR3, taken from reference TRBV2 and TRBJ2-1): EPEVTQTPSHQVTQMGQEVILRCVPISNHLYFYWYRQILGQKVEFLVSFYNNEISEKSEIFDDQFSVERPDGSNFTLKIRSTKLEDSAMYFCASSDIGWRERGGRNEQFFGPGTRLTVL.

The CDR3 DNA sequence: TGCAGTGTCGGGACAGATGGCTACACCTTC. Translation: CSVGTDGYTF. The chain is built from TRBV20-1 and TRBJ1-2, with TRBD1 identical over 7 bases. Germline lookup yields CDR1 DFQATT and CDR2 SNEGSKA (reference sequence). The CDR3 is 10 residues long. Germline trimming cut 7 bases from V and 6 bases from J; bases unmatched to any gene: 2.

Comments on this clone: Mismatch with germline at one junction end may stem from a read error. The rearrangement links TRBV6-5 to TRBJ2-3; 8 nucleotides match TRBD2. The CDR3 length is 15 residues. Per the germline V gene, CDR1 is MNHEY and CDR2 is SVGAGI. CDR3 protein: CATSWVAGSTDTQYF. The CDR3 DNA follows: TGTGCCACCAGTTGGGTAGCGGGGTCCACAGATACGCAGTATTTT.

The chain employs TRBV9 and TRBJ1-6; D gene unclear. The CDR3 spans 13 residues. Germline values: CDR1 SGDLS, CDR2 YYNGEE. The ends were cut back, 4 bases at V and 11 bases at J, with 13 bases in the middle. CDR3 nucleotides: TGTGCCAGCAGCCCCGACGAGGGTCCACCCCTCCACTTT. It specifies CASSPDEGPPLHF.

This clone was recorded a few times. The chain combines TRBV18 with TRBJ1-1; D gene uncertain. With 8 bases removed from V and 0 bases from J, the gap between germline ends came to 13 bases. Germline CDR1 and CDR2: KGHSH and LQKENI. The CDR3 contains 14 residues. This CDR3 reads CASRLDGMNTEAFF. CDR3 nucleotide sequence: TGTGCCAGCCGACTTGACGGCATGAACACTGAAGCTTTCTTT. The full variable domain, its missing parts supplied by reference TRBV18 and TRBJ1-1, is NAGVMQNPRHLVRRRGQEARLRCSPMKGHSHVYWYRQLPEEGLKFMVYLQKENIIDESGMPKERFSAEFPKEGPSILRIQQVVRGDSAAYFCASRLDGMNTEAFFGQGTRLTVV.

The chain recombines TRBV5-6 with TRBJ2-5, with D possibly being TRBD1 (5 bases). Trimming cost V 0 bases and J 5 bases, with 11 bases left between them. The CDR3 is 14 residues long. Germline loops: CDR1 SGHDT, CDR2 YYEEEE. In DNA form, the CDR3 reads TGTGCCAGCAGCTTGGGGGGCCTGAAGGAGACCCAGTACTTC. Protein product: CASSLGGLKETQYF.

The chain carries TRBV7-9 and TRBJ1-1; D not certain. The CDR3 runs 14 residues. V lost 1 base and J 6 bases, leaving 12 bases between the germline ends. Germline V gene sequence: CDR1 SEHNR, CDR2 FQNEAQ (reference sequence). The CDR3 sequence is CASSLDSQEPEAFF. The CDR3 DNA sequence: TGTGCCAGCAGCTTAGATTCCCAGGAACCTGAAGCTTTCTTT.

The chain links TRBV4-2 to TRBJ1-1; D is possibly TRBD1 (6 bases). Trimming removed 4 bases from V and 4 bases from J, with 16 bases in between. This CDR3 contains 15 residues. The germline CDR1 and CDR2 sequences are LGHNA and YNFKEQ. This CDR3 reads CASSPLGASVTEAFF. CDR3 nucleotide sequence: TGTGCCAGCAGCCCGTTGGGGGCCTCGGTCACTGAAGCTTTCTTT.

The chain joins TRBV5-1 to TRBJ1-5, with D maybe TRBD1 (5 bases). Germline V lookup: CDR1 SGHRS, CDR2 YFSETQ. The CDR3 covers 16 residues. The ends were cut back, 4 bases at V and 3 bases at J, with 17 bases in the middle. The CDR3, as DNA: TGCGCCAGCAGCCCTGGGGGGGGACGGAACAATCAGCCCCAGCATTTT. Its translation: CASSPGGGRNNQPQHF.

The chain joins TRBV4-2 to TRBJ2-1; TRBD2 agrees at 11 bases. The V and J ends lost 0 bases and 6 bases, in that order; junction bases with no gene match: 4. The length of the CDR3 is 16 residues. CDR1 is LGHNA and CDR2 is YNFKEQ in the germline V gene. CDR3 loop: CASSQDETSGANEQFF. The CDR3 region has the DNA TGTGCCAGCAGCCAAGATGAGACTAGCGGGGCCAATGAGCAGTTCTTC.

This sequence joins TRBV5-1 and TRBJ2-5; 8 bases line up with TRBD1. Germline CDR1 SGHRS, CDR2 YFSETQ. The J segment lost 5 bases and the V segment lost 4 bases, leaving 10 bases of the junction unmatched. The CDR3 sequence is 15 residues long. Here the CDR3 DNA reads TGCGCCAGCAGCCCGGGGTCGACAGGGGACGAGACCCAGTACTTC. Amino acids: CASSPGSTGDETQYF.

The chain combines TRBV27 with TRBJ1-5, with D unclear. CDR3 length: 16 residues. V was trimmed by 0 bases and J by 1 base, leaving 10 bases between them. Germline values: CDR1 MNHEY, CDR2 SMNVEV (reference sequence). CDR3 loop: CASSLSRGNSNQPQHF. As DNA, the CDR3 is TGTGCCAGCAGTTTATCACGCGGGAACAGCAATCAGCCCCAGCATTTT.

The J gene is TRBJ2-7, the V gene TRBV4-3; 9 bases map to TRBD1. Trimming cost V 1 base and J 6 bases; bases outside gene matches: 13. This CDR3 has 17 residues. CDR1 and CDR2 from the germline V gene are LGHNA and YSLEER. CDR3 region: CASSQVFQDRGMVEQYF. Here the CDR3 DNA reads TGCGCCAGCAGCCAAGTGTTTCAGGACAGGGGCATGGTCGAGCAGTACTTC.

The CDR3 is CASSLNRYGELFF. The CDR3 bases are TGTGCCAGCAGCCTTAACAGATACGGGGAGCTGTTTTTT. The V gene is TRBV12-3 or TRBV12-4, the J gene TRBJ2-2, with D uncertain. The CDR3 totals 13 residues. Trimming removed 6 bases at V and 7 bases at J, with 12 bases between.

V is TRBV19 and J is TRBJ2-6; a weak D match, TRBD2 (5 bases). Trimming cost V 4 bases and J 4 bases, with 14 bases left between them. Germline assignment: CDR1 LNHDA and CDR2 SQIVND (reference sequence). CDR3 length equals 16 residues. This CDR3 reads CASSTDSSPGANVLTF. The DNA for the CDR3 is TGTGCCAGTAGTACGGACTCCTCACCCGGGGCCAACGTCCTGACTTTC.

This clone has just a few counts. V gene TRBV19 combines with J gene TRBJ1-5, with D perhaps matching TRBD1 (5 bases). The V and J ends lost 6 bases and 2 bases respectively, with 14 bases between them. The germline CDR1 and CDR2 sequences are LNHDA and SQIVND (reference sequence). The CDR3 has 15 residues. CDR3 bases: TGTGCCAGTAGCCCGAGCGGGGGTGGCAATCAGCCCCAGCATTTT. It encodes CASSPSGGGNQPQHF.

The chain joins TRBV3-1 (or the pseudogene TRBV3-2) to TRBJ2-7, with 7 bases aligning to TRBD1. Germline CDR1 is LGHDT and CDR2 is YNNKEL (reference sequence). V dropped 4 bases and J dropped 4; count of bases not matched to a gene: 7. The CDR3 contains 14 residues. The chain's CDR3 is CASSLRDSFYEQYF. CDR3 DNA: TGTGCCAGCAGCCTTAGGGACAGCTTTTACGAGCAGTACTTC.

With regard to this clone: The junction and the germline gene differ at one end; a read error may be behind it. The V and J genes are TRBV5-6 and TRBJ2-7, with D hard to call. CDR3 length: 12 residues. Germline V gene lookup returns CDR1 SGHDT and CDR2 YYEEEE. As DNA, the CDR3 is TGTGCCAGCAGTTTGGGTACCTACGAGCAGTACTTC. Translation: CASSLGTYEQYF.

The CDR3 sequence is CASRPLAGLTDTQYF. As DNA, the CDR3 is TGTGCCAGCAGGCCACTAGCGGGTCTGACAGATACGCAGTATTTT. V usage is TRBV27 and J usage is TRBJ2-3; 9 nucleotides line up with TRBD2. With 6 bases clipped from V and 3 bases from J, the junction kept 7 bases outside the gene matches. Germline CDR1 reads MNHEY; CDR2 reads SMNVEV (reference sequence). This CDR3 contains 15 residues.

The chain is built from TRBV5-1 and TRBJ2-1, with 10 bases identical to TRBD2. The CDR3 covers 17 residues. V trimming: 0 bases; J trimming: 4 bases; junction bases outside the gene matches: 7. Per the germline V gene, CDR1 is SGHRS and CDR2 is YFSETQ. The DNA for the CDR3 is TGCGCCAGCAGCTTGGGGGCTAGCGGGGGCGGTTACAATGAGCAGTTCTTC. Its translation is CASSLGASGGGYNEQFF. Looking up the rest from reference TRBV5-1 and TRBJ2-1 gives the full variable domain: KAGVTQTPRYLIKTRGQQVTLSCSPISGHRSVSWYQQTPGQGLQFLFEYFSETQRNKGNFPGRFSGRQFSNSRSEMNVSTLELGDSALYLCASSLGASGGGYNEQFFGPGTRLTVL.

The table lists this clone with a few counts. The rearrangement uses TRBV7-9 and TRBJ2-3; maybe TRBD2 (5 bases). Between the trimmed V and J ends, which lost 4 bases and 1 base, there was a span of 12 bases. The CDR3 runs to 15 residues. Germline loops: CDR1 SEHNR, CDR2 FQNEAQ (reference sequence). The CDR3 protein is CASSSRVGGTDTQYF. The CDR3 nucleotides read TGTGCCAGCAGCTCAAGGGTGGGAGGCACAGATACGCAGTATTTT. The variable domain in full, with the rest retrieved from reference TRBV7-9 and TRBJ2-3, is DTGVSQNPRHKITKRGQNVTFRCDPISEHNRLYWYRQTLGQGPEFLTYFQNEAQLEKSRLLSDRFSAERPKGSFSTLEIQRTEQGDSAMYLCASSSRVGGTDTQYFGPGTRLTVL.

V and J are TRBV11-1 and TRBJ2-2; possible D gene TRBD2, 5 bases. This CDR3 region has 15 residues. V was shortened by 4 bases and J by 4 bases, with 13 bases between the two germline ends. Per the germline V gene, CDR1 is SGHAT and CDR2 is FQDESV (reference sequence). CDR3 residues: CASSWSDLGTGELFF. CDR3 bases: TGTGCCAGCAGCTGGTCGGACTTGGGCACCGGGGAGCTGTTTTTT.